This TCR beta chain was profiled in a study of cytomegalovirus exposure and HLA in healthy donors. Vbeta (60) and Jbeta (13) primers were used in the PCR. Profiling relied on immunoSEQ multiplex PCR, and the TCRdb table lists in-frame clones only, not all of them. The table lists about 180,000 clones, over 75% of them singletons. Per germline, CDR1 SGHVS and CDR2 FQNEAQ. The V end was cut by 1 base, the J end by 4 bases, with 10 bases between. This CDR3 has 14 residues. This rearrangement joins TRBV7-8 to TRBJ2-5; D might be TRBD2 (5 bases). The receptor comes from a woman in her twenties or thirties in good health and CMV-seronegative. Sample: PBMCs. The CDR3 region has the DNA TGTGCCAGCAGCTTAGATCTGGGGAGAGAGACCCAGTACTTC. Translating it yields CASSLDLGRETQYF.